What follows is one T cell receptor (beta chain) and its context. The data originate from a study of shared T cell receptors in the human thymus. Sequencing was performed with immunoSEQ multiplex PCR; in TCRdb, only in-frame clones are kept and a portion is missing. Among almost 550,000 clones listed, more than 75% were seen once. CDR3 size: 16 residues. V shed 2 bases and J shed 0 bases, with 11 bases lying between them. Germline V CDR1 and CDR2: LNHNV, YYDKDF (reference sequence). These data also formed part of another study, on human thymus T cells. That paper notes: Related work found strong thymic repertoire overlap between unrelated individuals.

Sequencing used thymocytes. The gene calls are TRBV15 and TRBJ2-4; D not certain. The clonotype was recovered from a boy in the first two years of life with a congenital heart defect. CDR3 DNA: TGTGCCACCAGCAGATATACAGCCCTAGCCAAAAACATTCAGTACTTC. As protein: CATSRYTALAKNIQYF.